This T cell receptor (beta chain) was sequenced during a study of Ad26.COV2.S vaccination and SARS-CoV-2 variants (dated by TCRdb to the early 2020s). About the study as a whole: Vaccine-arm donors were drawn from COV1001, a multicentre, randomized, double-blind, placebo-controlled phase I-IIa trial of Ad26.COV2.S in healthy adults. Dosing of Ad26.COV2.S was intramuscular, at either 5x10^10 or 1x10^11 viral particles, delivered as one shot or as two shots spaced 56 days apart. TCRbeta repertoire sequencing was used to assess the specificity and breadth of SARS-CoV-2-reactive T cell receptors after Ad26.COV2.S vaccination. The TCR-sequenced set comprised about 32 samples: about 19 Ad26.COV2.S vaccine recipients, 5 placebo recipients and 8 SARS-CoV-2 convalescent individuals. Participants in the trial were split at random into five groups of five each, receiving low-dose or high-dose Ad26.COV2.S once or twice, or else placebo on both occasions. Throughout the experiments and outcome assessment, investigators stayed blinded to trial group allocation.

The treatment or condition tag for this specimen amounts to: approximately 18 received Ad26.COV2.S at low or high dose, single or two shots; a few received placebo; per-sample allocation not given. Repertoires of vaccine and placebo recipients were sequenced from samples collected on day 63 after the first injection. Cohort 1b enrolled roughly 25 adults aged 18-55 years at a single site in Boston, USA, between 29 July and 7 August 2020. Ad26.COV2.S consisted of a replication-incompetent adenovirus type 26 vector by which a prefusion-stabilized SARS-CoV-2 spike protein from the original Wuhan strain was expressed. Trimming removed 2 bases from V and 2 bases from J, leaving 19 bases between the germline ends. In the germline V gene (reference sequence), CDR1 corresponds to WNHNN and CDR2 to SYGVQD. Taken from cysteine to phenylalanine, the CDR3 has 17 residues. The read is trimmed to its CDR3 DNA, 51 bases read in frame from base 1.

A word on this clone: Its antigen is currently not known. It has no much larger one-base neighbor in the sample; base qualities were not kept.

The immunoSEQ Assay was the method used to sequence TCRbeta CDR3 regions. After extraction, genomic DNA underwent amplification by bias-controlled multiplex PCR, followed by high-throughput sequencing. Per the source publication's procedure: To quantify the absolute abundance of every unique TCRbeta CDR3 region, sequences were collapsed and filtered. T cell fraction was estimated by normalizing TCRbeta template counts to usable DNA, which was measured by amplifying reference genes present in all nucleated cells. Repertoire TCRs were annotated as SARS-CoV-2-specific by exact matching of V gene, CDR3 amino acid sequence and J gene to a known reactive TCR set. The reference SARS-CoV-2 TCR set was derived from MIRA and filtered for enrichment in COVID-19-positive ImmuneCODE repertoires, a step that removed public or cross-reactive TCRs. Based on the MIRA antigens, annotated TCRs were further analysed at the level of specific ORF or position within ORF. Breadth was defined as annotated unique rearrangements over total unique productive rearrangements; depth was the summed frequency of those rearrangements. TCR breadth was compared between groups using two-sided Wilcoxon rank-sum tests. What TCRdb holds here is the immuneACCESS table cut down to in-frame rearrangements. Part of the clones is not present; checked against another copy, under half of the missing clones reflect an unresolved V gene, and the others are unexplained. That table supplies the V and J calls and clone size; D and trimming were determined from the DNA. The sample records some 480,000 clones, approximately 90% of which are singletons. The top ten constitute 10% to 15% of the sample.

Study-level results and caveats: Vaccine and placebo recipients had comparable non-spike TCR breadth, which fits with the vaccine containing only spike. Compared with placebo recipients, Ad26.COV2.S recipients showed higher spike-specific TCR breadth (P = 0.0014). According to the authors, total T cell responses may have been underestimated by the TCR breadth and depth analyses. After vaccination, substantial breadth of spike-specific CD8+ and CD4+ T cell responses was reported. The study was not powered for comparison of responses between vaccine doses or regimens.

The sequence links TRBV10-1 to TRBJ2-7, and perhaps TRBD1 as D gene, on 6 matching bases. This TCR came from a person between 18 and 65 years old who received the Ad26.COV2.S COVID-19 vaccine or a placebo. Sequencing used peripheral blood, obtained in a trial of Ad26.COV2.S vaccine versus placebo. CDR3 loop: CASSEEKDRRGPYEQYF. The nucleotide sequence is given as TGCGCCAGCAGTGAGGAGAAAGACAGGCGAGGACCCTACGAGCAGTACTTC.